These T cell receptor beta chains were read from a single sample in a study of a mutant IDH1 vaccine in newly diagnosed glioma. No cognate antigen is known for these TCRs. Libraries were prepared by immunoSEQ multiplex PCR; TCRdb keeps only in-frame clonotypes and omits some of them. The sample includes roughly 13,000 clones, around 76% of them seen just once. The sequences come from PBMCs, collected from a glioma patient whose treatment included an IDH1 peptide vaccine. All receptors come from a woman aged 35 to 49 with glioma. Each CDR3 is given with its conserved first and last residue. Each record gives: J gene, clone size, V gene, D gene, CDR3 protein, CDR3 DNA. D genes are given only for firm matches. Not every row has a clone size; where given, it reads once, few, many or a size class.

>TRBJ1-2|.|TRBV4-3|.
CASSQDGAVRRYTF
TGCGCCAGCAGCCAAGATGGTGCAGTTAGGCGCTACACCTTC
>TRBJ1-5|.|TRBV4-1|.
CASSPGLGVGNQPQHF
TGCGCCAGCAGCCCCGGTTTGGGGGTGGGGAATCAGCCCCAGCATTTT
>TRBJ2-7|.|TRBV5-6|.
CASSMNPGTPAYEQYF
TGTGCCAGCAGTATGAACCCAGGGACCCCTGCCTACGAGCAGTACTTC
>TRBJ1-2|.|TRBV6-1|.
CASSEQGHYGYTF
TGTGCCAGCAGTGAACAGGGGCACTATGGCTACACCTTC
>TRBJ1-4|.|TRBV6-5|TRBD1
CASSYGDRGRREKLFF
TGTGCCAGCAGTTACGGGGACAGGGGAAGGAGGGAAAAACTGTTTTTT
>TRBJ2-1|.|TRBV2|.
CASTRGSYNEQFF
TGTGCCAGCACCCGGGGGTCCTACAATGAGCAGTTCTTC
>TRBJ2-7|.|TRBV7-9|TRBD2
CASSFPDRTSGGSYEQYF
TGTGCCAGCAGCTTTCCGGACCGAACTAGCGGGGGTTCTTACGAGCAGTACTTC
>TRBJ1-4|few|TRBV9|.
CASSVGPYLEKLFF
TGTGCCAGCAGCGTAGGCCCCTATCTAGAAAAACTGTTTTTT
>TRBJ2-5|.|TRBV7-9|.
CASRGVSTYQETQYF
TGTGCCAGCAGAGGGGTCTCGACGTACCAAGAGACCCAGTACTTC
>TRBJ2-3|.|TRBV6-6|.
CASSPLSTDTQYF
TGTGCCAGCAGTCCGCTCTCCACAGATACGCAGTATTTT
>TRBJ2-3|.|TRBV19|TRBD1
CASKDRGTDTQYF
TGTGCCAGTAAGGACAGGGGAACCGATACGCAGTATTTT
>TRBJ2-5|.|TRBV27|TRBD2
CASSPSSGAIQETQYF
TGTGCCAGCAGTCCGTCTAGCGGGGCGATTCAAGAGACCCAGTACTTC
>TRBJ2-6|.|TRBV5-1|.
CASSLGTTSASGANVLTF
TGCGCCAGCAGCTTAGGGACCACCTCTGCGTCTGGGGCCAACGTCCTGACTTTC